These 5 T cell receptor beta chains were sequenced from one sample in a study of CD8 T cells in Susac syndrome. When the RNA was reverse transcribed, random hexamers were used with an input of about 0.45 to 1 ug. A single record per CDR3 protein comes from TCRdb applying MiXCR to the immunoSEQ multiplex PCR reads. The repertoire includes 95,000 to 150,000 distinct CDR3 sequences, about 95% of them detected once, and 0.095% to 0.1% sits in the top ten. Sequencing was carried out using CD4+ T cells from PBMCs. These receptors were taken from a human donor in good health.

The rearrangement uses TRBV28 and TRBJ2-7; 9 bases line up with TRBD1. CDR3 length: 15 amino acids. The germline CDR1 and CDR2 sequences are MDHEN and SYDVKM. Losses at the gene ends were 6 bases for V and 4 bases for J; bases not matched to a gene: 10. CDR3: CASSTGTGSLYEQYF. The CDR3 DNA follows: TGTGCCAGCAGCACCGGGACAGGGTCACTATACGAGCAGTACTTC. The full variable domain, in which reference TRBV28 and TRBJ2-7 provide the parts outside the CDR3, is DVKVTQSSRYLVKRTGEKVFLECVQDMDHENMFWYRQDPGLGLRLIYFSYDVKMKEKGDIPEGYSVSREKKERFSLILESASTNQTSMYLCASSTGTGSLYEQYFGPGTRLTVT.

The chain links TRBV4-2 to TRBJ2-1; D remains ambiguous. V was trimmed by 1 base and J by 9 bases, leaving 10 bases between them. The CDR3 has 13 amino acids. Germline V gene lookup returns CDR1 LGHNA and CDR2 YNFKEQ. The CDR3 protein is CASSQGRVGEQFF. The CDR3 DNA reads TGTGCCAGCAGCCAAGGGAGAGTAGGTGAGCAGTTCTTC.

This clonotype was seen a single time. J is TRBJ2-7 and V is TRBV7-9; 7 bases agree with TRBD1. The germline V gene has CDR1 SEHNR and CDR2 FQNEAQ (reference sequence). The CDR3 consists of 15 residues. V shed 5 bases, J shed 4 bases, and the junction held 11 bases outside the gene matches. The CDR3 here is CASSNKGGAGYEQYF. DNA of the CDR3: TGTGCCAGCAGCAATAAAGGGGGCGCAGGGTACGAGCAGTACTTC. Together with reference TRBV7-9 and TRBJ2-7, the CDR3 gives the full variable domain: DTGVSQNPRHKITKRGQNVTFRCDPISEHNRLYWYRQTLGQGPEFLTYFQNEAQLEKSRLLSDRFSAERPKGSFSTLEIQRTEQGDSAMYLCASSNKGGAGYEQYFGPGTRLTVT.

The chain joins TRBV6-6 to TRBJ2-1; D is perhaps TRBD1 (8 bases). Gene TRBJ2-7 matches the end of the DNA better, so the J call may be wrong. CDR1 is MNHNY, CDR2 SVGAGI, per germline (reference sequence). The CDR3 runs to 14 residues. This CDR3 is CASSYGDYRGEQYF. Written as DNA, the CDR3 is TGTGCCAGCAGTTACGGGGACTACAGGGGGGAGCAGTACTTC.

The V call is TRBV30, the J call TRBJ2-6; D unresolved. Trimming left V 1 base short and J 2 bases short, with 12 bases between. Germline CDR1 GTSNPN, CDR2 SVGIG (reference sequence). This CDR3 has 16 amino acids. The CDR3 coding sequence is TGTGCCTGGAGTGCGACACTTTTTCCTGGGGCCAACGTCCTGACTTTC. Its protein is CAWSATLFPGANVLTF.